This TCR beta chain was captured by sequencing in a study of glioma-infiltrating T cells after dendritic cell vaccination. V lost 5 bases to trimming and J lost 4 bases; unmatched junction nucleotides: 6. CDR3 length equals 15 residues. Germline CDR1 and CDR2: SGHAT and FQNNGV. Clones were sequenced by immunoSEQ multiplex PCR, and TCRdb holds only the in-frame ones, with some missing. The repertoire holds around 92,000 clones, with 65% to 85% as singletons. Time point described: after dendritic cell vaccination, including at tumor progression/relapse. This sequence originates from a human donor with glioblastoma. The sequencing used blood, collected after dendritic cell vaccination. The rearrangement uses TRBV11-2 and TRBJ2-5; 11 bases fit TRBD2. The CDR3 here is CASSASGRNAETQYF. The CDR3 DNA is TGTGCCAGCAGCGCTAGCGGGAGGAACGCAGAGACCCAGTACTTC. The entire variable domain, with the rest obtained from reference TRBV11-2 and TRBJ2-5, is as follows: EAGVAQSPRYKIIEKRQSVAFWCNPISGHATLYWYQQILGQGPKLLIQFQNNGVVDDSQLPKDRFSAERLKGVDSTLKIQPAKLEDSAVYLCASSASGRNAETQYFGPGTRLLVL.